Shown below are 31 T cell receptor beta chains from a single sample sequenced in a study of Ad26.COV2.S vaccination and SARS-CoV-2 variants. The data were produced by immunoSEQ multiplex PCR, yet TCRdb's version contains in-frame clones alone and is incomplete. There are roughly 100,000 clones in the sample; around 80% occur only once, and 15% to 20% lies in the top ten. The sequenced sample was peripheral blood, obtained after recovery from COVID-19. These receptors were obtained from a human donor who had recovered from COVID-19.

This clone was detected a few times. This sequence joins TRBV6-2 or TRBV6-3 and TRBJ2-2; D gene uncertain. CDR3 length equals 17 residues. V was shortened by 0 bases and J by 0 bases, with 11 bases between the two germline ends. The germline CDR1 and CDR2 sequences are MNHEY and SVGEGT. CDR3 region: CASSYSTRKANTGELFF. The CDR3 DNA sequence: TGTGCCAGCAGTTACTCAACAAGAAAAGCGAACACCGGGGAGCTGTTTTTT.

This clone appeared a few times. DNA of the CDR3: TGTGCCAGTCAGAGGGACAGGGAAAATGAGCAGTTCTTC. Its protein product is CASQRDRENEQFF. This sequence joins TRBV11-2 and TRBJ2-1; 9 bases line up with TRBD1. The CDR3 is made up of 13 amino acids. The V gene end was trimmed by 9 bases and the J gene end by 7 bases; junction bases not matched to a gene: 7. The germline V gene has CDR1 SGHAT and CDR2 FQNNGV. Supplemented by reference TRBV11-2 and TRBJ2-1, the full variable domain reads EAGVAQSPRYKIIEKRQSVAFWCNPISGHATLYWYQQILGQGPKLLIQFQNNGVVDDSQLPKDRFSAERLKGVDSTLKIQPAKLEDSAVYLCASQRDRENEQFFGPGTRLTVL.

This CDR3 is CASTFPRGTGIYEQYF. The CDR3, as DNA: TGTGCCAGCACTTTCCCACGAGGAACAGGAATCTACGAGCAGTACTTC. V gene TRBV28 combines with J gene TRBJ2-7; TRBD1 might be the D (5 bases). The CDR3 totals 16 residues. Germline V CDR1 and CDR2: MDHEN, SYDVKM. The germline V and J ends were trimmed by 7 bases and 3 bases, with 22 bases remaining between them.

The chain joins TRBV11-2 to TRBJ1-2, with a possible D match to TRBD1 (6 bases). Deletions cut 1 base from V and 8 bases from J, with 14 bases between. Germline V gene data show CDR1 as SGHAT and CDR2 as FQNNGV. There are 14 residues in the CDR3. The CDR3 is CASSLGLGASGYTF. The CDR3 DNA is TGTGCCAGCAGCTTAGGTCTGGGGGCGTCCGGCTACACCTTC.

This clone was counted a few times. V gene TRBV7-3 combines with J gene TRBJ1-1; D gene ambiguous. The CDR3 runs to 21 residues. CDR1 is SGHTA and CDR2 is FQGTGA in the germline V gene. V was shortened by 2 bases and J by 0 bases, with 28 bases between the two germline ends. CDR3 in DNA: TGTGCCAGCAGCTTAGGTTTCAGCGATACCTTATTGTCTAGCTTGAACACTGAAGCTTTCTTT. This codes for CASSLGFSDTLLSSLNTEAFF.

J is TRBJ1-5 and V is TRBV12-5; TRBD1 matches at 8 bases. This CDR3 is built from 15 residues. Germline loops: CDR1 LGHNT, CDR2 FRNRAP. Trimming took 5 bases from V and 4 from J; bases not matched to a gene: 7. The CDR3 DNA is TGTGCTAGTGGTCCGACAGGGGAAGAAAATCAGCCCCAGCATTTT. Translating it yields CASGPTGEENQPQHF.

The CDR3 nucleotides are TGTGCCAGCAGTTTTTCTGACCGCCCAATGAGCTACACCTTC. Amino acid sequence: CASSFSDRPMSYTF. The gene calls are TRBV28 and TRBJ1-2, with unresolved D. There are 14 residues in the CDR3. V was shortened by 3 bases and J by 9 bases, with 17 bases between the two germline ends. Germline-derived CDR1 and CDR2 are MDHEN and SYDVKM.

Only one count was recorded for this clone. The CDR3 spells CASSRTSASFLYNEQFF. CDR3 nucleotides: TGTGCCAGCAGTCGGACTAGCGCCTCATTCCTCTACAATGAGCAGTTCTTC. V and J are TRBV2 and TRBJ2-1, with 9 bases that match TRBD2. The trim removed 5 bases at V and 3 bases at J, leaving 11 bases unmatched. Germline-derived CDR1 and CDR2 are SNHLY and FYNNEI. The CDR3 runs to 17 residues.

The rearrangement joins TRBV23-1 to TRBJ2-6; possibly TRBD1 or TRBD2 for D (5 bases each). TRBV23-1 carries the ORF label, with uncertain function. This CDR3 is built from 20 residues. The V end was cut by 4 bases, the J end by 2 bases, with 24 bases between. The chain's CDR3 is CASSPHIAGRVRTGANVLTF. In DNA form, the CDR3 reads TGCGCCAGCAGTCCACATATTGCGGGCAGGGTGAGGACTGGGGCCAACGTCCTGACTTTC.

This clone was seen only a few times. The CDR3 DNA reads TGCGCCAGCAGACTGGGACGCACGGAGACCCAGTACTTC. As protein: CASRLGRTETQYF. The chain couples TRBV5-1 to TRBJ2-5; D could derive from TRBD1 or TRBD2 (5 bases each). V gave up 5 bases and J gave up 5 bases, with 13 bases separating them. There are 13 residues in the CDR3. From germline, CDR1 is SGHRS and CDR2 YFSETQ.

The chain is built from TRBV7-3 and TRBJ2-1, with TRBD2 matching over 10 bases. Germline trimming cut 3 bases from V and 5 bases from J; bases unmatched to any gene: 4. CDR1 is SGHTA and CDR2 is FQGTGA in the germline V gene. The CDR3 runs to 15 residues. CDR3 residues: CASSLNLAGDNEQFF. CDR3 nucleotide sequence: TGTGCCAGCAGCTTGAACCTAGCGGGGGACAATGAGCAGTTCTTC.

V and J are TRBV28 and TRBJ2-5; possibly TRBD2 for D (5 bases). Trimming removed 5 bases from V and 3 bases from J, with 16 bases in between. Germline V CDR1 and CDR2: MDHEN, SYDVKM. CDR3 size: 15 residues. The CDR3 region is CASSAPGKGEETQYF. In DNA form, the CDR3 reads TGTGCCAGCAGTGCACCTGGGAAGGGAGAAGAGACCCAGTACTTC.

A few counts support this clone. The V call is TRBV4-1, the J call TRBJ1-1; tentative D call: TRBD1 (5 bases). The CDR3 is 14 residues long. The germline V gene encodes CDR1 MGHRA and CDR2 YSYEKL. With 0 bases removed from V and 11 bases from J, the gap between germline ends came to 16 bases. CDR3 nucleotides: TGCGCCAGCAGCCAAGATGTGGGTCAAGGGGATGCTTTCTTT. Translation: CASSQDVGQGDAFF.

The gene calls are TRBV6-1 and TRBJ2-5; tentatively, D is TRBD1 (6 bases). This CDR3 region has 14 residues. V shed 6 bases and J shed 2 bases, with 13 bases lying between them. The germline gives CDR1 MNHNS, CDR2 SASEGT. The CDR3 region is CASSPEQGQETQYF. The DNA for the CDR3 is TGTGCCAGCAGCCCGGAACAGGGACAAGAGACCCAGTACTTC.

This clone showed up just once. The gene calls are TRBV24-1 and TRBJ2-7; tentative D call: TRBD2 (6 bases). Germline CDR1 and CDR2: KGHDR and SFDVKD. Trimming shortened V by 4 bases and J by 4 bases, and 7 bases separated the two germline ends. The CDR3 is made up of 12 amino acids. CDR3 region: CATSEGGYEQYF. The CDR3 DNA reads as TGTGCCACCAGTGAGGGGGGTTACGAGCAGTACTTC.

This sequence joins TRBV9 and TRBJ1-3, with a weak D call TRBD1 (6 bases). V was pared by 4 bases and J by 2 bases, with 10 bases between. The CDR3 contains 14 residues. Germline CDR1 SGDLS, CDR2 YYNGEE. Written as DNA, the CDR3 is TGTGCCAGCAGCCCTAGGACAGCTGGAAACACCATATATTTT. This codes for CASSPRTAGNTIYF.

The genes are TRBV3-1 (or the pseudogene TRBV3-2) and TRBJ1-6; the D gene is possibly TRBD1 (6 bases). Trimming took off 6 bases at V and 8 bases at J, with 14 bases between the two ends. The germline gives CDR1 LGHDT, CDR2 YNNKEL (reference sequence). This CDR3 is 14 amino acids long. CDR3 bases: TGTGCCAGCAGACCAGGGGTACAGGATTCACCCCTCCACTTT. Its translation is CASRPGVQDSPLHF.

CDR3 amino acids: CSAEGSAQSTRRYTF. The DNA for the CDR3 is TGCAGCGCCGAAGGCTCTGCACAGTCCACTCGGCGCTACACCTTC. This sequence joins TRBV29-1 and TRBJ1-2; D not certain. Trimming left V 7 bases short and J 9 bases short, with 27 bases between. This CDR3 has 15 residues. CDR1 is SQVTM, CDR2 ANQGSEA, per germline.

This clone was counted only a few times. This chain joins TRBV10-3 and TRBJ2-7; D not certain. Germline CDR1 reads ENHRY; CDR2 reads SYGVKD. This CDR3 spans 13 amino acids. The germline V and J ends were trimmed by 2 bases and 6 bases, with 11 bases remaining between them. The CDR3 bases are TGTGCCATCAGTGAGGAGCAGAGCCGCGAGCAGTACTTC. Translation gives CAISEEQSREQYF.

The chain has TRBV5-4 and TRBJ2-5, with TRBD2 matching over 8 bases. V lost 0 bases, J lost 7 bases, and 11 bases stayed unmatched. The germline V gene encodes CDR1 SGHNT and CDR2 YYREEE (reference sequence). The CDR3 runs to 16 residues. CDR3 coding DNA: TGTGCCAGCAGCTTGGGGGGGCGGGGGGCAGCAGGGACCCAGTACTTC. Encoded protein: CASSLGGRGAAGTQYF.

The rearrangement links TRBV7-6 to TRBJ2-3, with 10 bases aligning to TRBD2. CDR1 SGHVS and CDR2 FNYEAQ come from the germline V gene. The V and J ends lost 5 bases and 2 bases, in that order; junction bases with no gene match: 4. The CDR3 loop spans 15 amino acids. CDR3 region: CASSLLAGTTDTQYF. The CDR3 region has the DNA TGTGCCAGCAGCCTACTAGCGGGGACCACAGATACGCAGTATTTT. The variable domain in full, completed from reference TRBV7-6 and TRBJ2-3, reads GAGVSQSPRYKVTKRGQDVALRCDPISGHVSLYWYRQALGQGPEFLTYFNYEAQQDKSGLPNDRFSAERPEGSISTLTIQRTEQRDSAMYRCASSLLAGTTDTQYFGPGTRLTVL.

This chain uses TRBV19 with TRBJ2-3, with D unclear. Looked up from germline, CDR1 is LNHDA and CDR2 is SQIVND (reference sequence). This CDR3 spans 17 amino acids. V gave up 10 bases and J gave up 1 base, with 24 bases separating them. The CDR3 is CATSQREGLTGTDTQYF. The DNA for the CDR3 is TGTGCCACCTCCCAAAGGGAAGGGTTAACAGGCACAGATACGCAGTATTTT.

In its sample, this clone was seen once. The chain uses TRBV11-2 and TRBJ1-2; D may be TRBD1 (6 bases). The CDR3 has 14 residues. V was clipped by 1 base and J by 4 bases, with 10 bases between them. CDR1 and CDR2 (germline): SGHAT, FQNNGV. In DNA, the CDR3 is TGTGCCAGCAGCTTAGTTTTCAGGGGCTATGGCTACACCTTC. It yields the protein CASSLVFRGYGYTF. Combining the CDR3 with reference TRBV11-2 and TRBJ1-2 gives the whole variable domain EAGVAQSPRYKIIEKRQSVAFWCNPISGHATLYWYQQILGQGPKLLIQFQNNGVVDDSQLPKDRFSAERLKGVDSTLKIQPAKLEDSAVYLCASSLVFRGYGYTFGSGTRLTVV.

The J gene is TRBJ1-1, the V gene TRBV7-9, with D maybe TRBD1 (5 bases). Per the germline V gene, CDR1 is SEHNR and CDR2 is FQNEAQ (reference sequence). The V gene lost 3 bases and the J gene lost 5 bases, with 13 bases spanning the gap. The CDR3 length is 14 residues. The CDR3 loop is CASSFQGRGTEAFF. In DNA, the CDR3 is TGTGCCAGCAGCTTTCAGGGACGGGGGACTGAAGCTTTCTTT.

The J gene is TRBJ1-2, the V gene TRBV6-4, with D maybe TRBD1 (5 bases). Germline lookup yields CDR1 MRHNA and CDR2 SNTAGT. V was shortened by 1 base and J by 6 bases, with 12 bases between the two germline ends. The CDR3 is 14 residues long. CDR3 amino acids: CASSDYPGRDGYTF. The CDR3 bases are TGTGCCAGCAGTGACTATCCAGGCAGGGATGGCTACACCTTC.

The chain links TRBV28 to TRBJ1-6, with D tentatively TRBD1 (5 bases). Trimming stripped 5 bases from V and 1 base from J, with 12 bases between. This CDR3 is built from 16 residues. Looked up from germline, CDR1 is MDHEN and CDR2 is SYDVKM. The CDR3 DNA is TGTGCCAGCAGTCCCTCGGGGGAGTCCTATAATTCACCCCTCCACTTT. Protein: CASSPSGESYNSPLHF.

This clone showed up just a few times. The chain recombines TRBV3-1 (or the pseudogene TRBV3-2) with TRBJ1-2; 9 bases fit TRBD1. Losses at the gene ends were 2 bases for V and 6 bases for J; bases not matched to a gene: 7. The CDR3 consists of 15 residues. Germline V lookup: CDR1 LGHDT, CDR2 YNNKEL (reference sequence). CDR3 region: CASSQPGQGRDGYTF. In nucleotides, the CDR3 is TGTGCCAGCAGCCAACCAGGACAGGGGAGGGATGGCTACACCTTC.

This clone has only a few counts. The V and J genes are TRBV28 and TRBJ1-2; D remains ambiguous. V was trimmed by 3 bases and J by 7 bases, leaving 12 bases between them. The CDR3 loop spans 13 amino acids. Germline V gene sequence: CDR1 MDHEN, CDR2 SYDVKM. The CDR3 here is CASSFARLPGYTF. CDR3 sequence (DNA): TGTGCCAGCAGTTTCGCCAGGCTCCCTGGCTACACCTTC.

This chain uses TRBV7-2 with TRBJ1-2; D is unresolved. Germline CDR1 reads SGHTA; CDR2 reads FQGNSA. V lost 3 bases and J 4 bases, leaving 15 bases between the germline ends. This CDR3 has 15 amino acids. CDR3 protein: CASSLFASEGYGYTF. In DNA, the CDR3 is TGTGCCAGCAGCTTGTTTGCATCCGAGGGCTATGGCTACACCTTC. The variable domain in full, completed from reference TRBV7-2 and TRBJ1-2, reads GAGVSQSPSNKVTEKGKDVELRCDPISGHTALYWYRQSLGQGLEFLIYFQGNSAPDKSGLPSDRFSAERTGGSVSTLTIQRTQQEDSAVYLCASSLFASEGYGYTFGSGTRLTVV.

This clone was detected once. The chain employs TRBV27 and TRBJ2-7; 7 bases are a match to TRBD1. Germline-derived CDR1 and CDR2 are MNHEY and SMNVEV (reference sequence). This CDR3 has 13 amino acids. The junction had 4 bases not matched to a gene; V was cut back by 4 bases and J by 4 bases. This chain's CDR3 is CASSYDRVYEQYF. The CDR3 DNA reads as TGTGCCAGCAGTTACGACAGGGTTTACGAGCAGTACTTC.

The chain carries TRBV28 and TRBJ1-2; TRBD1 matches 7 bases. Germline V lookup: CDR1 MDHEN, CDR2 SYDVKM. Trimming at V came to 5 bases and at J to 3 bases, leaving 0 bases not matched to a gene. The CDR3 length is 12 residues. CDR3: CASSTGDYGYTF. DNA for the CDR3: TGTGCCAGCAGTACAGGGGACTATGGCTACACCTTC.